This is a list of T cell receptor beta chains from one sample in a study of early T cells in non-severe SARS-CoV-2 infection. TCRdb analysed the 5' RACE reads with MiXCR anew, one entry per CDR3 protein. The repertoire has tens of thousands of distinct CDR3 sequences, almost 9% of them found once; the top ten carry about an eighth. The source was whole blood, collected at baseline. The source is an adult who was a healthcare worker with PCR-confirmed SARS-CoV-2 infection or an uninfected control (not recorded which). CDR3s include the opening cysteine and the closing phenylalanine or tryptophan. A D gene is named only where the DNA matches it firmly. Where a row states a size, it is once, few, many or the class of an expanded clone; other rows omit it.

CDR3 DNA	CDR3 protein	J gene	V gene	D gene	clone size
TGTGCCAGCAGTACGGGACCAAGAGAAGCTTTCTTT	CASSTGPREAFF	TRBJ1-1	TRBV6-6	.	many
TGTGCCAGCAGTTACTCTTATGGGACCCCGGTTGGTACGCAGTATTTT	CASSYSYGTPVGTQYF	TRBJ2-3	TRBV6-6	.	.
TGTGCCAGTAGTCCCGGGACTAGCGGAGCCCAAGAGACCCAGTACTTC	CASSPGTSGAQETQYF	TRBJ2-5	TRBV19	TRBD2	.
TGTGCCAGCAGCTCGCCCTCCGACAGGGGGGCTGAAGCTTTCTTT	CASSSPSDRGAEAFF	TRBJ1-1	TRBV11-2	TRBD1	medium-sized
TGTGCCAGCAGCCAAGATCACACAGGCACTAACTATGGCTACACCTTC	CASSQDHTGTNYGYTF	TRBJ1-2	TRBV3-1	.	.
TGCGCCAGCAGCGGGCCGGGTTCCTACGAGCAGTACTTC	CASSGPGSYEQYF	TRBJ2-7	TRBV5-1	.	.
TGTGCCAGCAGTTTCGGACTAGCGGTGCAGTTCTTC	CASSFGLAVQFF	TRBJ2-1	TRBV6-2/TRBV6-3	TRBD2	few
TGCAGTGCTAGAGTCAGGCATGCCTACGAGCAGTACTTC	CSARVRHAYEQYF	TRBJ2-7	TRBV20-1	.	few
TGTGCCAGCAGCTTACGACAGGGGGAGGACATTCAGTACTTC	CASSLRQGEDIQYF	TRBJ2-4	TRBV7-3	TRBD1	many
TGTGCCAGTAGTATTCGGCCGCCAGGGAACACCGGGGAGCTGTTTTTT	CASSIRPPGNTGELFF	TRBJ2-2	TRBV19	.	few
TGTGCCAGCAGCCTAGGTATTCAAGAGACCCAGTACTTC	CASSLGIQETQYF	TRBJ2-5	TRBV6-1	.	.
TGTGCCATCAGTGAGTCGAGGACTAACGGCGGGAGACGAGAGACCCAGTACTTC	CAISESRTNGGRRETQYF	TRBJ2-5	TRBV10-3	TRBD2	.
TGCAGTGCTTGTGAGGTGAATGAGCAGTTCTTC	CSACEVNEQFF	TRBJ2-1	TRBV20-1	.	many
TGTGCCAGCAGTGAAATTCCGGGGAGGGAGACCCAGTACTTC	CASSEIPGRETQYF	TRBJ2-5	TRBV6-1	.	.
TGTGCCAGCAGCGCCAGACAGGGGAGTACTGGGGCCAACGTCCTGACTTTC	CASSARQGSTGANVLTF	TRBJ2-6	TRBV7-9	TRBD1	many
TGTGCCACCAGTGATGGACAGGGAATCAATCAGCCCCAGCATTTT	CATSDGQGINQPQHF	TRBJ1-5	TRBV24-1	TRBD1	many
TGTGCCATCAGTGACACGCCGAGTCAAGAGACCCAGTACTTC	CAISDTPSQETQYF	TRBJ2-5	TRBV10-3	.	many
TGCAGTGCTAGAGGGCTTAGCGGGGGGACGGATACGCAGTATTTT	CSARGLSGGTDTQYF	TRBJ2-3	TRBV20-1	TRBD2	many
TGCAGCGTACATGGCCTACAGGGATACGAGCAGTACTTC	CSVHGLQGYEQYF	TRBJ2-7	TRBV29-1	.	few
TGTGCCAGCAGCCAAGATAGAGGAGCGATCTACGAGCAGTACTTC	CASSQDRGAIYEQYF	TRBJ2-7	TRBV4-2	.	.
TGTGCCAGCAGTTTTGGAGGGGGACCTTTATACGAGCAGTACTTC	CASSFGGGPLYEQYF	TRBJ2-7	TRBV27	.	many
TGCAGTGAACAGGGACCTTCCTACGAGCAGTACTTC	CSEQGPSYEQYF	TRBJ2-7	TRBV20-1	.	.
TGCAGCGCAAAAACCTACTTGACAGATACGCAGTATTTT	CSAKTYLTDTQYF	TRBJ2-3	TRBV29-1	.	few
TGTGCCAGCAGCCGCCCGGGACTAGCGGGCCACTACAATGAGCAGTTCTTC	CASSRPGLAGHYNEQFF	TRBJ2-1	TRBV28	TRBD2	.
TGTGCCAGCACCTACGACAGGGGGCTTTGGGAAAACACTGAAGCTTTCTTT	CASTYDRGLWENTEAFF	TRBJ1-1	TRBV12-3/TRBV12-4	TRBD1	many
TGTGCCAGCAGTTACCCGGACGCCTCCCCCTACGAGCAGTACTTC	CASSYPDASPYEQYF	TRBJ2-7	TRBV6-2/TRBV6-3	.	.
TGCAGTGCTAGAGATTCTGGCAGGGGGCGAGAGACCCAGTACTTC	CSARDSGRGRETQYF	TRBJ2-5	TRBV20-1	TRBD1	many
TGTGCCAGCAGCTTCTCTGCGGGAACGGATACGCAGTATTTT	CASSFSAGTDTQYF	TRBJ2-3	TRBV7-9	.	many
TGTGCCAGCAGCCGGGGGGGCGGCGCCTACGAGCAGTACTTC	CASSRGGGAYEQYF	TRBJ2-7	TRBV5-4	TRBD2	.
TGTGCCAGCAGCTTAGTTGGCGACCCCCGGGACACCTTC	CASSLVGDPRDTF	TRBJ1-2	TRBV11-2	.	.
TGTGCCAGCAGCTTAATGGGCACTGAAGCTTTCTTT	CASSLMGTEAFF	TRBJ1-1	TRBV7-9	.	many
TGCGCCAGCAGCCCGACAGGGGGTGCCGTTATTGAGCAGTTCTTC	CASSPTGGAVIEQFF	TRBJ2-1	TRBV5-1	TRBD1	few
TGTGCCAGTACCGGACCGCAGGGGCATGGCTACACCTTC	CASTGPQGHGYTF	TRBJ1-2	TRBV19	.	many
TGCAGTGCTTTAGCGGACAGGGGAGACTATGGCTACACCTTC	CSALADRGDYGYTF	TRBJ1-2	TRBV20-1	TRBD1	.
TGTGCCAGCAGCAAACGCCACAGGGAGAATCTAAGCACAGATACGCAGTATTTT	CASSKRHRENLSTDTQYF	TRBJ2-3	TRBV21-1	.	.
TGTGCCAGCAGCCCGGGGATCCCAGGGTACGAGCAGTACTTC	CASSPGIPGYEQYF	TRBJ2-7	TRBV14	.	many
TGTGCCAGCAGCTTAGACGGGACCGGTGACTATGGCTACACCTTC	CASSLDGTGDYGYTF	TRBJ1-2	TRBV7-8	.	few
TGTGCCAGCAGCTCCCGACTAGCGGGAGCGGCCGGGGAGCTGTTTTTT	CASSSRLAGAAGELFF	TRBJ2-2	TRBV12-1	.	.
TGCAGCCATAAGTTTCAGGGTTTCTCCACTGAAGCTTTCTTT	CSHKFQGFSTEAFF	TRBJ1-1	TRBV29-1	.	few
TGTGCCACCAGGGTAGCGGGAGGGACAGATACGCAGTATTTT	CATRVAGGTDTQYF	TRBJ2-3	TRBV6-5	TRBD2	few
TGTGCCAGTAGTAACCGGGGATGGCGCAATCAGCCCCAGCATTTT	CASSNRGWRNQPQHF	TRBJ1-5	TRBV19	.	.
TGTGCCAGCAGTGAAGCAGGCACACTTGGGACCCAGTACTTC	CASSEAGTLGTQYF	TRBJ2-5	TRBV6-1	.	.
TGTGCCAGCAGCCGGACTAGCGAATCAGATACGCAGTATTTT	CASSRTSESDTQYF	TRBJ2-3	TRBV7-6	TRBD2	few
TGCGCCAGCAGCTTGGGTAGCGGCACCCTCACCGGGGAGCTGTTTTTT	CASSLGSGTLTGELFF	TRBJ2-2	TRBV5-1	.	few
TGTGCCACCAGTGATTGGAGAGAGCCCGAGCAGTACTTC	CATSDWREPEQYF	TRBJ2-7	TRBV24-1	.	.
TGTGCCAGCAGCTTAGAAGCTAGCGAGTACAATGAGCAGTTCTTC	CASSLEASEYNEQFF	TRBJ2-1	TRBV11-2	.	.
TGTGCCAGCAGTTTAACTCCTAGCGGGAGCCTTGAGCAGTTCTTC	CASSLTPSGSLEQFF	TRBJ2-1	TRBV27	TRBD2	many